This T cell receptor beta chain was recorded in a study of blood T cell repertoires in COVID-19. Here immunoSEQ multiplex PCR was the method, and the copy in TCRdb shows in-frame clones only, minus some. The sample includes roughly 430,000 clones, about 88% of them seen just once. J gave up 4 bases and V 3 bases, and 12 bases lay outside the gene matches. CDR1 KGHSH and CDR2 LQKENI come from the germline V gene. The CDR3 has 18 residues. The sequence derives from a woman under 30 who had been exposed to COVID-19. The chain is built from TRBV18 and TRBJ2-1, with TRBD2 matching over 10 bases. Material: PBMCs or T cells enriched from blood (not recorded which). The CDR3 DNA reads TGTGCCAGCTCACCCATCCCTGATCTAGCGGGAGTTTACAATGAGCAGTTCTTC. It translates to CASSPIPDLAGVYNEQFF.